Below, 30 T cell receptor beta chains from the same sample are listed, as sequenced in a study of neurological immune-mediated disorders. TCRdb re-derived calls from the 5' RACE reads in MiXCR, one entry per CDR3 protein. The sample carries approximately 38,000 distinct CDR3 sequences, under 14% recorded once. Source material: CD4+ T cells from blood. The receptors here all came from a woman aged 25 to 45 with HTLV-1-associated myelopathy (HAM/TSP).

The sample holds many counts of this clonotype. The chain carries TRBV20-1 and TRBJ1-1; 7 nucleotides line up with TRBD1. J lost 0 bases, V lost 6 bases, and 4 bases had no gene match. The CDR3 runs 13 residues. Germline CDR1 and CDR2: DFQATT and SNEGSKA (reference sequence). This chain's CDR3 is CSARDSLNTEAFF. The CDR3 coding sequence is TGCAGTGCACGGGACAGCTTGAACACTGAAGCTTTCTTT.

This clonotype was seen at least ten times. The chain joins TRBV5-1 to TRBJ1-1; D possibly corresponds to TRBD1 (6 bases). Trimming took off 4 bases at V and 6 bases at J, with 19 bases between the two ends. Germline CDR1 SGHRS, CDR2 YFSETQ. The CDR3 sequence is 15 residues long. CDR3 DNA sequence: TGCGCCAGCAGCAGCGACCCCGGGGGGGCCTCTGAAGCTTTCTTT. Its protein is CASSSDPGGASEAFF.

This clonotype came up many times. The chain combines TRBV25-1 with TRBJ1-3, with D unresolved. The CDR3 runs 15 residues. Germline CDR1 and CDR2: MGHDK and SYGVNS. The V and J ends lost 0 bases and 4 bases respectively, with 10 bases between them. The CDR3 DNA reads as TGTGCCAGCAGTGAATACAGGACGGCCGGAAACACCATATATTTT. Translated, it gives CASSEYRTAGNTIYF.

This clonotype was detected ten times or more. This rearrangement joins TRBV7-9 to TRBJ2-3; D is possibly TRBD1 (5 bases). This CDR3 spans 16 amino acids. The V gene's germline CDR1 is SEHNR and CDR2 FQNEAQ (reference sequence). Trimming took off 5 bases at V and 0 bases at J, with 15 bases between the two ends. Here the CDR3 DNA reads TGTGCCAGCAGCCGACCCCAGGGAACTAGCACAGATACGCAGTATTTT. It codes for CASSRPQGTSTDTQYF.

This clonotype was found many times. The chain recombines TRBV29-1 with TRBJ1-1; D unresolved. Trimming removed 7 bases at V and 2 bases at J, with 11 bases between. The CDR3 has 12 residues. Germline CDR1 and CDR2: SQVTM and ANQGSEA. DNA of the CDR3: TGCAGCGGGAAAGGTGCAAACACTGAAGCTTTCTTT. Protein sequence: CSGKGANTEAFF.

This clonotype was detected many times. This chain's CDR3 is CSVDRPGGRTEAFF. The CDR3, as DNA: TGCAGCGTTGACCGTCCGGGGGGGCGCACTGAAGCTTTCTTT. V is TRBV29-1 and J is TRBJ1-1; tentatively, D is TRBD1 (6 bases). The CDR3 totals 14 residues. Germline V gives CDR1 SQVTM, CDR2 ANQGSEA. Trimming removed 3 bases at V and 4 bases at J, with 15 bases between.

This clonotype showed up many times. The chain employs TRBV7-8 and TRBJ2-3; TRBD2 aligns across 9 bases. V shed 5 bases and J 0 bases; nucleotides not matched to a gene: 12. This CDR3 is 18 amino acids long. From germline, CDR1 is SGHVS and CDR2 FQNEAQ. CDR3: CASSQRTLAGGSTDTQYF. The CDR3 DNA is TGTGCCAGCAGCCAACGGACACTAGCGGGCGGAAGCACAGATACGCAGTATTTT.

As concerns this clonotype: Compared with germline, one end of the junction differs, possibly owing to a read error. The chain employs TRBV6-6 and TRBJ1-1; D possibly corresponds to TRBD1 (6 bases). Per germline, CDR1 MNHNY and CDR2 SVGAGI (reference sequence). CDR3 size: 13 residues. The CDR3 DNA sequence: TGTGCCAGCCAAGGAACAGGGAAATCTGAAGCTTTATTT. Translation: CASQGTGKSEALF.

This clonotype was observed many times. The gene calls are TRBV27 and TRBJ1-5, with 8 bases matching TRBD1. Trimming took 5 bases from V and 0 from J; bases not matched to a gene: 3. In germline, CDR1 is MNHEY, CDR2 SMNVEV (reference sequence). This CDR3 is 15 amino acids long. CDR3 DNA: TGTGCCAGCAGTGACAGGGGATATAGCAATCAGCCCCAGCATTTT. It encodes CASSDRGYSNQPQHF.

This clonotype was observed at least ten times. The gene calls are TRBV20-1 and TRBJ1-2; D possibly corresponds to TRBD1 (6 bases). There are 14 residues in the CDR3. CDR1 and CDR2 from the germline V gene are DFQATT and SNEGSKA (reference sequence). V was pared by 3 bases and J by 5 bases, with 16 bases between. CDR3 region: CSARGQSAIYGYTF. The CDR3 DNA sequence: TGCAGTGCTAGGGGACAATCGGCAATATATGGCTACACCTTC.

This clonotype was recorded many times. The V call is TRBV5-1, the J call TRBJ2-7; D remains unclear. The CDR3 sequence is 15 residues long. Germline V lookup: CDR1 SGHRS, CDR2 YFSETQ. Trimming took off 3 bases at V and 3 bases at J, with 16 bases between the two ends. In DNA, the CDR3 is TGCGCCAGCAGCTCTCGGCCTACCATTAACTACGAGCAGTACTTC. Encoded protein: CASSSRPTINYEQYF. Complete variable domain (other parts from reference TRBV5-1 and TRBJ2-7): KAGVTQTPRYLIKTRGQQVTLSCSPISGHRSVSWYQQTPGQGLQFLFEYFSETQRNKGNFPGRFSGRQFSNSRSEMNVSTLELGDSALYLCASSSRPTINYEQYFGPGTRLTVT.

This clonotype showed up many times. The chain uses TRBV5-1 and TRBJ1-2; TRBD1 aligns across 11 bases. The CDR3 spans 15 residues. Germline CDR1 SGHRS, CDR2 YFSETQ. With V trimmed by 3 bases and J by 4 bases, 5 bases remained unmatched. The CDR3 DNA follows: TGCGCCAGCAGCTCCGGGACAGGGGGTTTCTATGGCTACACCTTC. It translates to CASSSGTGGFYGYTF.

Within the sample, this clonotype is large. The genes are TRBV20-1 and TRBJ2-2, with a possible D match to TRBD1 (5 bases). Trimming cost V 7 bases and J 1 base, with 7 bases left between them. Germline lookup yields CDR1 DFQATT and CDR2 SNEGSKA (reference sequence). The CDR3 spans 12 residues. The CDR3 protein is CSVRVNTGELFF. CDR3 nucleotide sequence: TGCAGTGTCAGGGTGAACACCGGGGAGCTGTTTTTT.

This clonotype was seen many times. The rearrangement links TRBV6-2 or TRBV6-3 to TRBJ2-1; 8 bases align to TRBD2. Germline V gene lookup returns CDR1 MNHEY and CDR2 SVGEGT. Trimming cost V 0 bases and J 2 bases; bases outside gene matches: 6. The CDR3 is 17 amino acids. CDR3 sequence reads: CASSYSGTRVAYNEQFF. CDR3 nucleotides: TGTGCCAGCAGTTACTCAGGGACTAGGGTGGCCTACAATGAGCAGTTCTTC.

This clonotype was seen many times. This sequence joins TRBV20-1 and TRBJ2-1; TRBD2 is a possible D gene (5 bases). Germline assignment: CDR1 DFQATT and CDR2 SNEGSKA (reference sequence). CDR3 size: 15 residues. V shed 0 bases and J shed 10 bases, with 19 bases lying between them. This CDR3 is CSARDTRARFGEQFF. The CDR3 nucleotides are TGCAGTGCTAGAGATACGAGGGCTAGGTTCGGGGAGCAGTTCTTC.

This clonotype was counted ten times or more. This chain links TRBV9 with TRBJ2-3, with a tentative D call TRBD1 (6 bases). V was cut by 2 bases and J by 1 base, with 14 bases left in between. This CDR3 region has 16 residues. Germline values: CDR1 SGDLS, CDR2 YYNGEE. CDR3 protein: CASSVGASRRTDTQYF. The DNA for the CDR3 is TGTGCCAGCAGCGTGGGGGCTAGCCGCCGCACAGATACGCAGTATTTT. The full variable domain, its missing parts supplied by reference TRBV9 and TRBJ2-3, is DSGVTQTPKHLITATGQRVTLRCSPRSGDLSVYWYQQSLDQGLQFLIQYYNGEERAKGNILERFSAQQFPDLHSELNLSSLELGDSALYFCASSVGASRRTDTQYFGPGTRLTVL.

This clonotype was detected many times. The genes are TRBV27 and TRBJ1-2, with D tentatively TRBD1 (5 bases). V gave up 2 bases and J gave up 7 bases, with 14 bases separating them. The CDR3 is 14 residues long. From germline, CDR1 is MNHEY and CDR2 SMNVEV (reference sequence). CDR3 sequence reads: CASSLIEGIGGYTF. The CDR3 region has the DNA TGTGCCAGCAGTTTAATTGAGGGGATTGGTGGCTACACCTTC.

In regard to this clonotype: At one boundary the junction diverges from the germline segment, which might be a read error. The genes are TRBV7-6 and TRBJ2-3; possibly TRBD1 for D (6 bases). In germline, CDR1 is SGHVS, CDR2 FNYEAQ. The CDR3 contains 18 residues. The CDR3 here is CVSSPGACRGQRTDTQYF. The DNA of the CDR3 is TGTGTCAGCAGCCCAGGGGCCTGCAGGGGTCAAAGGACGGATACGCAGTATTTT.

Here the CDR3 DNA reads TGTGCCAGCAGTTACTCGCCGGGACAGGGTTACACCGGGGAGCTGTTTTTT. Encoded protein: CASSYSPGQGYTGELFF. V usage is TRBV6-6 and J usage is TRBJ2-2, with TRBD1 matching over 9 bases. J was trimmed by 3 bases and V by 0 bases; bases with no gene match: 5. Germline CDR1 is MNHNY and CDR2 is SVGAGI (reference sequence). CDR3 length: 17 residues.

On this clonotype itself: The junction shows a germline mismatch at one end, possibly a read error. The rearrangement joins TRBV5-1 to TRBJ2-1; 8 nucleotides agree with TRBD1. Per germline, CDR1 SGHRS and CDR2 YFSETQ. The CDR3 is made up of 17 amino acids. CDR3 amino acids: CASSLANSGQGNNEQLF. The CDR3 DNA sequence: TGCGCCAGCAGCTTGGCCAATTCAGGACAGGGTAACAATGAGCAGTTATTC.

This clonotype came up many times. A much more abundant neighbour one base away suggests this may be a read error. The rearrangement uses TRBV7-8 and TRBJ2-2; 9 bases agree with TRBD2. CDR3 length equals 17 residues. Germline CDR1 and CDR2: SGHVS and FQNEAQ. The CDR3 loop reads CASSLASAGGHTRELFF. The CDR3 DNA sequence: TGTGCCAGCAGCTTAGCCTCGGCGGGGGGGCACACCCGGGAGCTGTTTTTT.

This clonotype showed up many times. CDR3 protein: CASSSLGQPQHF. The CDR3 bases are TGTGCCAGCAGCTCCTTGGGTCAGCCCCAGCATTTT. This rearrangement joins TRBV5-6 to TRBJ1-5; the D is unclear. The V gene's germline CDR1 is SGHDT and CDR2 YYEEEE. Between the trimmed V and J ends, which lost 3 bases and 6 bases, there was a span of 7 bases. There are 12 residues in the CDR3. The full variable domain, its missing parts supplied by reference TRBV5-6 and TRBJ1-5, is DAGVTQSPTHLIKTRGQQVTLRCSPKSGHDTVSWYQQALGQGPQFIFQYYEEEERQRGNFPDRFSGHQFPNYSSELNVNALLLGDSALYLCASSSLGQPQHFGDGTRLSIL.

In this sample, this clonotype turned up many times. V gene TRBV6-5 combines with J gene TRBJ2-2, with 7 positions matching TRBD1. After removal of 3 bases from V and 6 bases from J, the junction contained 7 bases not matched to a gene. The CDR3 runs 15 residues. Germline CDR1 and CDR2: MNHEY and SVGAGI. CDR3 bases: TGTGCCAGCAGTTATTGGTACAGGGGAGCCGGGGAGCTGTTTTTT. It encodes CASSYWYRGAGELFF.

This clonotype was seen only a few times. CDR3 sequence: CSAEPPYGRIGNTIYF. In DNA form, the CDR3 reads TGCAGTGCTGAACCCCCCTACGGGAGAATTGGAAACACCATATATTTT. The chain employs TRBV20-1 and TRBJ1-3, with D hard to call. The CDR3 sequence is 16 residues long. CDR1 is DFQATT, CDR2 SNEGSKA, per germline (reference sequence). The germline V and J ends were trimmed by 5 bases and 3 bases, with 20 bases remaining between them.

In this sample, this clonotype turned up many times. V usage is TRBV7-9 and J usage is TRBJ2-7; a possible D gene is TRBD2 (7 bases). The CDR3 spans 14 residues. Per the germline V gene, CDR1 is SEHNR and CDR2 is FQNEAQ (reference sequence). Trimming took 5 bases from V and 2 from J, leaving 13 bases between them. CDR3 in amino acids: CASSGGGAAYEQYF. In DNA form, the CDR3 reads TGTGCCAGCAGCGGGGGGGGGGCAGCCTACGAGCAGTACTTC.

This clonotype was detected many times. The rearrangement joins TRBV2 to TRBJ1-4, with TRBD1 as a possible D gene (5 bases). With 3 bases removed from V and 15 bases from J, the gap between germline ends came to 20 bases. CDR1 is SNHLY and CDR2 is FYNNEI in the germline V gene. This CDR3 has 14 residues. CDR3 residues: CASSDQGVKERVFF. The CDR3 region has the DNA TGTGCCAGCAGTGACCAGGGTGTGAAAGAGAGGGTGTTTTTT. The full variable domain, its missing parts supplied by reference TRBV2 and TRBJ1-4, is EPEVTQTPSHQVTQMGQEVILRCVPISNHLYFYWYRQILGQKVEFLVSFYNNEISEKSEIFDDQFSVERPDGSNFTLKIRSTKLEDSAMYFCASSDQGVKERVFFGSGTQLSVL.

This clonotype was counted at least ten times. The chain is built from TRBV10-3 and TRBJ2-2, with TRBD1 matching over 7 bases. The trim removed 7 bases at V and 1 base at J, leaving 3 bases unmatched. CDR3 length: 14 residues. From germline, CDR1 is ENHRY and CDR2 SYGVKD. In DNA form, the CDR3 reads TGTGCCATCACTGGACAGGTGAACACCGGGGAGCTGTTTTTT. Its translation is CAITGQVNTGELFF.

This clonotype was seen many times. The CDR3 loop reads CASSLMMGTEAFF. The CDR3 DNA reads as TGTGCCAGCAGTTTAATGATGGGCACTGAAGCTTTCTTT. The chain employs TRBV12-3 or TRBV12-4 and TRBJ1-1; D not certain. V was shortened by 2 bases and J by 4 bases, with 8 bases between the two germline ends. The CDR3 runs to 13 residues.

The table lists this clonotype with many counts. This CDR3 is CSAILQGLEQYF. CDR3 in DNA: TGCAGTGCCATCTTGCAGGGCCTCGAGCAGTACTTC. The rearrangement joins TRBV20-1 to TRBJ2-7, with D possibly being TRBD1 (5 bases). The V end lost 6 bases, the J end lost 6 bases, and 15 bases lay between the germline ends. Germline V lookup: CDR1 DFQATT, CDR2 SNEGSKA (reference sequence). The CDR3 is 12 amino acids.

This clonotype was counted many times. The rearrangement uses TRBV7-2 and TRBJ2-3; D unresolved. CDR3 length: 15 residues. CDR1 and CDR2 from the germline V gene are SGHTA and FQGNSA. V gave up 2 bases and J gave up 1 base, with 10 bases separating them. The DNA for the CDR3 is TGTGCCAGCAGCTTATTCCCGGCTGGCACAGATACGCAGTATTTT. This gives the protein CASSLFPAGTDTQYF.